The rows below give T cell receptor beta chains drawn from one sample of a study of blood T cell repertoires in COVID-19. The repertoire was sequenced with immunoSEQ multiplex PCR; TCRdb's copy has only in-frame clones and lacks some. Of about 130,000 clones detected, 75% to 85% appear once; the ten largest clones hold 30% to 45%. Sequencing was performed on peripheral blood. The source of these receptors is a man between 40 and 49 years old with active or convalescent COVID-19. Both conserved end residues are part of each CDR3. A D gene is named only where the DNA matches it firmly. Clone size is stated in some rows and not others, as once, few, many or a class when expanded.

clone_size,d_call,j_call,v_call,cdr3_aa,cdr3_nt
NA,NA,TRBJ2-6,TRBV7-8,CASSLQGTLTNVLTF,TGTGCCAGCAGCTTACAGGGTACTCTTACCAACGTCCTGACTTTC
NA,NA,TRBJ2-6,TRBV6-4,CASSDSGGSGANVLTF,TGTGCCAGCAGTGACTCGGGGGGCTCTGGGGCCAACGTCCTGACTTTC
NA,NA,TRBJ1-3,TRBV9,CASSGLSGAGNTIYF,TGTGCCAGCAGCGGATTATCAGGCGCTGGAAACACCATATATTTT
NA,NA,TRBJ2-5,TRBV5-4,CASSPGSSRQQETQYF,TGTGCCAGCAGTCCCGGGAGCAGTAGGCAGCAAGAGACCCAGTACTTC
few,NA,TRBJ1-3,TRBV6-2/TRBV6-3,CASSPGDRWTIYF,TGTGCCAGCAGTCCGGGTGACCGATGGACCATATATTTT
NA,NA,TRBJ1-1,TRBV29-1,CSVEGQGVGAFF,TGCAGCGTTGAGGGCCAGGGTGTGGGAGCTTTCTTT
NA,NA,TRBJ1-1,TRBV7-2,CASSFQGSNTEAFF,TGTGCCAGCAGCTTTCAGGGATCGAACACTGAAGCTTTCTTT
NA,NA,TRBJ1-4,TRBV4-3,CASSQDREKLFF,TGCGCCAGCAGCCAAGACAGGGAAAAACTGTTTTTT
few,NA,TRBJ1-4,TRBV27,CASSLGAGVNEKLFF,TGTGCCAGCAGTTTAGGAGCAGGGGTTAATGAAAAACTGTTTTTT
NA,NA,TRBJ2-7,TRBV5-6,CASSLEPGLITYEQYF,TGTGCCAGCAGCTTGGAACCTGGACTGATAACCTACGAGCAGTACTTC
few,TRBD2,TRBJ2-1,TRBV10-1,CASSESMPSGSNEQFF,TGCGCCAGCAGTGAGTCGATGCCTAGCGGGAGTAATGAGCAGTTCTTC
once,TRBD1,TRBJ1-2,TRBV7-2,CASSIDRGPHYGYTF,TGTGCCAGCAGCATCGACAGGGGGCCCCACTATGGCTACACCTTC
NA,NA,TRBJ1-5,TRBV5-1,CASSLVGGSNQPQHF,TGCGCCAGCAGCTTGGTCGGGGGGAGCAATCAGCCCCAGCATTTT
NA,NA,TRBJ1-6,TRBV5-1,CASSLETGNYNSPLHF,TGCGCCAGCAGCTTGGAGACAGGAAACTATAATTCACCCCTCCACTTT
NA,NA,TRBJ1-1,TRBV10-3,CAIRWGGRTEAFF,TGTGCCATCAGGTGGGGAGGGCGAACTGAAGCTTTCTTT
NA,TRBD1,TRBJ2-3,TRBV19,CASSRKGGTGVTDTQYF,TGTGCCAGTAGTCGAAAAGGGGGGACAGGCGTCACAGATACGCAGTATTTT
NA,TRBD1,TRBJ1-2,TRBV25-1,CASGTGSYGYTF,TGTGCCAGTGGGACAGGGTCCTATGGCTACACCTTC
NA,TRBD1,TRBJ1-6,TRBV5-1,CASSLDRDRGSSPLHF,TGCGCCAGCAGCTTGGACCGGGACAGGGGAAGTTCACCCCTCCACTTT
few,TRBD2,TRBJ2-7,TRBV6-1,CASSDELAGVQEQYF,TGTGCCAGCAGTGATGAACTAGCGGGAGTACAGGAGCAGTACTTC
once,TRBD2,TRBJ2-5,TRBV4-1,CASSQELAGGETQYF,TGCGCCAGCAGCCAAGAACTAGCGGGAGGAGAGACCCAGTACTTC
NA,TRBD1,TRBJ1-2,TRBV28,CASSLRDSYGYTF,TGTGCCAGCAGTTTAAGGGACAGCTATGGCTACACCTTC
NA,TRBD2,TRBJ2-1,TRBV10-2,CASSDGRTSGRINEQFF,TGCGCCAGCAGTGATGGTAGGACTAGCGGGAGGATCAATGAGCAGTTCTTC
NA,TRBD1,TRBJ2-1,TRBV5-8,CASSSPPGQGQFF,TGTGCCAGCAGCTCACCCCCGGGACAGGGGCAGTTCTTC
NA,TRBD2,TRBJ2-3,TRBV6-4,CASSEATSGGPPTDTQYF,TGTGCCAGCAGTGAGGCAACTAGCGGGGGGCCCCCCACAGATACGCAGTATTTT
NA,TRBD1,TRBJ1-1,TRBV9,CASSVEAQGVTEAFF,TGTGCCAGCAGCGTAGAGGCACAGGGGGTCACTGAAGCTTTCTTT
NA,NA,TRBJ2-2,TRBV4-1,CASSLNTGELFF,TGCGCCAGCAGCCTAAACACCGGGGAGCTGTTTTTT
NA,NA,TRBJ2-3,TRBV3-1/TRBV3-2,CASSQDRAGPSWDTQYF,TGTGCCAGCAGCCAAGACCGGGCGGGGCCGTCTTGGGATACGCAGTATTTT
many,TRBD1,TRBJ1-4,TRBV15,CATSSLQGAVNEKLFF,TGTGCCACCAGCTCCCTACAGGGGGCTGTTAATGAAAAACTGTTTTTT
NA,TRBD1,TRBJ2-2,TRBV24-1,CATSDLRQGTTGELFF,TGTGCCACCAGTGATTTGCGACAGGGGACCACCGGGGAGCTGTTTTTT
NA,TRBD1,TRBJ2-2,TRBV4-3,CASSPSGTGAGELFF,TGCGCCAGCAGCCCTTCTGGGACAGGGGCCGGGGAGCTGTTTTTT
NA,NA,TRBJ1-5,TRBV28,CASSFGNDQPQHF,TGTGCCAGCAGTTTCGGGAACGATCAGCCCCAGCATTTT
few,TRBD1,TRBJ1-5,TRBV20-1,CSASSGTGGPRGNQPQHF,TGCAGTGCTAGTTCCGGGACAGGGGGCCCACGGGGCAATCAGCCCCAGCATTTT
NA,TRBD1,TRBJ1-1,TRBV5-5,CASSPTGEMNTEAFF,TGTGCCAGCAGCCCGACAGGGGAAATGAACACTGAAGCTTTCTTT
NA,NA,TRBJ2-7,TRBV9,CASSVGQNYEQYF,TGTGCCAGCAGCGTCGGACAGAACTACGAGCAGTACTTC
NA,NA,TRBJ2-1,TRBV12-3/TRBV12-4,CASSFILFEQFF,TGTGCCAGCAGTTTTATCCTATTTGAGCAGTTCTTC
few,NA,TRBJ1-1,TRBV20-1,CSAVRGFEAFF,TGCAGTGCTGTTCGGGGTTTTGAAGCTTTCTTT
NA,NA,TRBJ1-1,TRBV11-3,CASSLMGGTEAFF,TGTGCCAGCAGCTTAATGGGGGGCACTGAAGCTTTCTTT
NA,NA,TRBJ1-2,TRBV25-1,CASSGTARGTF,TGTGCCAGCAGTGGGACGGCCAGGGGAACCTTC
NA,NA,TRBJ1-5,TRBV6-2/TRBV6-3,CASSSGTARYHF,TGTGCCAGCAGTTCCGGGACTGCCCGTTACCATTTT
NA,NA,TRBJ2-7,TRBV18,CASSYTRQSSYEQYF,TGTGCCAGCTCATACACTCGACAGAGCTCCTACGAGCAGTACTTC
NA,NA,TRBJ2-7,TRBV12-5,CASGSVGAGLGYEQYF,TGTGCTAGTGGCTCCGTAGGGGCAGGGCTGGGGTACGAGCAGTACTTC
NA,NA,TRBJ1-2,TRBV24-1,CATSAGGYGYTF,TGTGCCACCAGTGCCGGAGGGTATGGCTACACCTTC
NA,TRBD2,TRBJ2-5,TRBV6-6,CASRGRGLQETQYF,TGTGCCAGCAGGGGGAGGGGACTCCAAGAGACCCAGTACTTC
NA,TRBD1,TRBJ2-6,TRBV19,CASRDRVRSGANVLTF,TGTGCCAGCCGGGACAGGGTGAGGTCTGGGGCCAACGTCCTGACTTTC
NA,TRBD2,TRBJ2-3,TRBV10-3,CAISGTSETYADTQYF,TGTGCCATCAGTGGGACTAGCGAGACGTACGCAGATACGCAGTATTTT
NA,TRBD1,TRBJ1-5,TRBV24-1,CATSDSGGGFQPQHF,TGTGCCACCAGTGATTCAGGGGGAGGTTTTCAGCCCCAGCATTTT
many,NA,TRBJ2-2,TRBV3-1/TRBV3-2,CASSQLDRAGELFF,TGTGCCAGCAGCCAACTAGATCGGGCCGGGGAGCTGTTTTTT
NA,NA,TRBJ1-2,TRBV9,CASSLGDTQRLKGYTF,TGTGCCAGCAGTCTAGGGGACACCCAACGCCTTAAAGGCTACACCTTC
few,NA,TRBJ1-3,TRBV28,CASSRGSGNTIYF,TGTGCCAGCAGTCGGGGCTCTGGAAACACCATATATTTT
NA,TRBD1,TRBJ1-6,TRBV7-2,CASVGQGPGNSPLHF,TGTGCCAGCGTGGGACAGGGCCCGGGGAATTCACCCCTCCACTTT
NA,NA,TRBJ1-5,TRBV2,CASCRDYSNQPQHF,TGTGCCAGCTGCAGGGACTATAGCAATCAGCCCCAGCATTTT
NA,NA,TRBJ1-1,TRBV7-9,CASSPSSGEAFF,TGTGCCAGCAGCCCCTCTTCCGGGGAAGCTTTCTTT
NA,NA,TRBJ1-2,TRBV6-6,CASSQFHGETDKIFYGYTF,TGTGCCAGCAGTCAATTCCACGGGGAAACAGACAAAATTTTCTATGGCTACACCTTC
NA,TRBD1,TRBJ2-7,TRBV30,CAWDRAYEQYF,TGTGCCTGGGACAGGGCGTACGAGCAGTACTTC